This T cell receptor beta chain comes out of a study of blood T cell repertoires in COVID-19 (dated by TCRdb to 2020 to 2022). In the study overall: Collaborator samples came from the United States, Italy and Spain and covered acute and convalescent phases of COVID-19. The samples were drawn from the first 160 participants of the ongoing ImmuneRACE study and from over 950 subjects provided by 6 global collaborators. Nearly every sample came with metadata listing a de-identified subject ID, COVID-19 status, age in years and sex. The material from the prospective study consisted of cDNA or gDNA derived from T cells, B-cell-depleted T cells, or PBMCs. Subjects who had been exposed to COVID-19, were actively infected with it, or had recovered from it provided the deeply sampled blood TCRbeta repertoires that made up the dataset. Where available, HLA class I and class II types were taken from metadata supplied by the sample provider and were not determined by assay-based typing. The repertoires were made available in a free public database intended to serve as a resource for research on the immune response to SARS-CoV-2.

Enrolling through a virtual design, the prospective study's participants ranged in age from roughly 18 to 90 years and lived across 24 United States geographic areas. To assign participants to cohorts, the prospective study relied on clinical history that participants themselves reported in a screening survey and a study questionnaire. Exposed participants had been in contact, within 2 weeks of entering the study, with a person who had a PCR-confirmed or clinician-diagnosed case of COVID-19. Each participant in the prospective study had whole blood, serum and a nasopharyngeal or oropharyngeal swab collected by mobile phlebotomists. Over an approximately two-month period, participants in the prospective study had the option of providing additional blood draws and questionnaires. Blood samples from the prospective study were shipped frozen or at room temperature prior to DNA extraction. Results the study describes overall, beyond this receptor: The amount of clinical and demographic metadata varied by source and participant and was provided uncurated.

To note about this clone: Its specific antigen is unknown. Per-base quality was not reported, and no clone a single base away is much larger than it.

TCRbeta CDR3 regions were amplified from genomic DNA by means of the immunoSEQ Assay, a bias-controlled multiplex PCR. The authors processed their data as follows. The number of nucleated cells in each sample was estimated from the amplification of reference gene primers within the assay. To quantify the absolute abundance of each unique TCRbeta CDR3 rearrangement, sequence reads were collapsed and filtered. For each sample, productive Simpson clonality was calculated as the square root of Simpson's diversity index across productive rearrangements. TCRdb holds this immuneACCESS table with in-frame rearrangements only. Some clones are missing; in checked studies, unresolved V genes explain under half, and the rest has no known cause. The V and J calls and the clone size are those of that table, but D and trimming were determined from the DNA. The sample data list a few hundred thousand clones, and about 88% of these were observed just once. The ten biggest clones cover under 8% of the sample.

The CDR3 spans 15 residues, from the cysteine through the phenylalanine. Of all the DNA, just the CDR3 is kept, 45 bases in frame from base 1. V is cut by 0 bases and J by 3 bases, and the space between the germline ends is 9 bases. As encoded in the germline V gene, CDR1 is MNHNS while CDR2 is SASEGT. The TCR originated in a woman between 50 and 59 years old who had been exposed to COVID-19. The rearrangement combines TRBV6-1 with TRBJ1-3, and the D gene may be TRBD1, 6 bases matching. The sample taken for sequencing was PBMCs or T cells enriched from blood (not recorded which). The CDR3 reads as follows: CASSEAGGLGNTIYF. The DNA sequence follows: TGTGCCAGCAGTGAAGCGGGGGGGCTTGGAAACACCATATATTTT.